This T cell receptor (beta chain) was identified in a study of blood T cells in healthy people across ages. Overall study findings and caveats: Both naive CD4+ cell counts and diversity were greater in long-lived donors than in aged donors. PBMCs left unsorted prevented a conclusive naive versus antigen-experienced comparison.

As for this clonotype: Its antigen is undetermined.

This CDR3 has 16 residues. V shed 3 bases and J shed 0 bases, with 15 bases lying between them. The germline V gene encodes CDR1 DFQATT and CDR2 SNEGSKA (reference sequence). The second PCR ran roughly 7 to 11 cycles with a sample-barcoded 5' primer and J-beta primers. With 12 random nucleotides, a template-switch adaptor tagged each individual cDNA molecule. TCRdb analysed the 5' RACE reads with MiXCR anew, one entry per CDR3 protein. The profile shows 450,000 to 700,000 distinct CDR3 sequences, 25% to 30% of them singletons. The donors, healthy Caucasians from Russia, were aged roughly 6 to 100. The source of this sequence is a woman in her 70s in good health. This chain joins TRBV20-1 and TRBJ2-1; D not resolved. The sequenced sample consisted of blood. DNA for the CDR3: TGCAGTGCTAGGGACCAAGCTACGGGCTCCTACAATGAGCAGTTCTTC. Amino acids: CSARDQATGSYNEQFF.